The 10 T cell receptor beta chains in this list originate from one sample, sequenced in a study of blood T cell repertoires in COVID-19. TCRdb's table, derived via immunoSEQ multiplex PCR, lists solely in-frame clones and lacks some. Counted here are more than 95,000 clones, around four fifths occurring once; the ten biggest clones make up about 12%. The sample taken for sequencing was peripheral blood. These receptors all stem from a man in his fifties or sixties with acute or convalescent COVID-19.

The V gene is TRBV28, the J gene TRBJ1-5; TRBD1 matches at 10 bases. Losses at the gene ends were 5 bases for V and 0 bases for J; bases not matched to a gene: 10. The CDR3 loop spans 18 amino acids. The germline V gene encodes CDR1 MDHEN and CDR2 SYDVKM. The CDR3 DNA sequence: TGTGCCAGCAGTCCCGCATGGGACAGGGGTCTTAGCAATCAGCCCCAGCATTTT. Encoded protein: CASSPAWDRGLSNQPQHF.

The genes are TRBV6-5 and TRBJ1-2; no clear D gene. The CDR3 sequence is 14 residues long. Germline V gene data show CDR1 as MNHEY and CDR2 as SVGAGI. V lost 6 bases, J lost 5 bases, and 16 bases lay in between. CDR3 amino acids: CASRSGAIRYGYTF. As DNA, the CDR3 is TGTGCCAGCAGGTCAGGTGCCATTAGGTATGGCTACACCTTC.

For the CDR3, the DNA is TGCGCCAGCAGCCCGAGGGACATCAACCAAGAGACCCAGTACTTC. Translated, it gives CASSPRDINQETQYF. The chain links TRBV5-1 to TRBJ2-5, with D tentatively TRBD1 (6 bases). Trimming took 4 bases from V and 0 from J, leaving 13 bases between them. Germline loops: CDR1 SGHRS, CDR2 YFSETQ. The CDR3 is 15 residues long.

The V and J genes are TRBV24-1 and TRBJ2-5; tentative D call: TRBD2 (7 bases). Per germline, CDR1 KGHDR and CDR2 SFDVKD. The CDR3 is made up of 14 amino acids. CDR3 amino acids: CTPWGGAIVKTQYF. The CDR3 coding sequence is TGTACCCCCTGGGGGGGGGCGATCGTGAAGACCCAGTACTTC.

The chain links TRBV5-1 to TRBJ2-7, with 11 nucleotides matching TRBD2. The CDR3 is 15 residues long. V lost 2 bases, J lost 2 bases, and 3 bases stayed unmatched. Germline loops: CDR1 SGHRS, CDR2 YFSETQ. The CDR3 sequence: CASSFGTSGPYEQYF. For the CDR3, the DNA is TGCGCCAGCAGCTTCGGGACTAGCGGACCCTACGAGCAGTACTTC.

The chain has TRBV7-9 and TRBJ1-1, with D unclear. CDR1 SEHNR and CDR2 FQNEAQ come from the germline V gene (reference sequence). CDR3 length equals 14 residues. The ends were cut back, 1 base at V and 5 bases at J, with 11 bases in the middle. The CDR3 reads CASSLGTEATEAFF. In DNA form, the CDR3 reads TGTGCCAGCAGCTTAGGTACGGAGGCGACTGAAGCTTTCTTT.

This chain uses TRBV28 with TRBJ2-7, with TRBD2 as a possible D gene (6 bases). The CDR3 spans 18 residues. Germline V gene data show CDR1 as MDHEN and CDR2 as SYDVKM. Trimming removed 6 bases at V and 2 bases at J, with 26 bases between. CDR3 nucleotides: TGTGCCAGCAGCACGGGGGTGGGGGTTGATCCTCATACCTACGAGCAGTACTTC. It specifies CASSTGVGVDPHTYEQYF.

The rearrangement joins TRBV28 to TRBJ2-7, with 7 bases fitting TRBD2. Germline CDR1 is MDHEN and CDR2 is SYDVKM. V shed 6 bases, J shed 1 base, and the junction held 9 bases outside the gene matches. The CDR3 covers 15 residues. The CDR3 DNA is TGTGCCAGCAGACAGCAGGGAGGGATATCCTACGAGCAGTACTTC. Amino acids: CASRQQGGISYEQYF.

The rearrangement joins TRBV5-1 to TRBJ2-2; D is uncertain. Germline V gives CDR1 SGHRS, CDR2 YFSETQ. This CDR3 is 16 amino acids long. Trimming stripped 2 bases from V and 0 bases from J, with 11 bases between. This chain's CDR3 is CASSFRSRPNTGELFF. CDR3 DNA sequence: TGCGCCAGCAGCTTCCGTAGCAGACCGAACACCGGGGAGCTGTTTTTT. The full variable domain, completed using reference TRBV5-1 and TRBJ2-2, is KAGVTQTPRYLIKTRGQQVTLSCSPISGHRSVSWYQQTPGQGLQFLFEYFSETQRNKGNFPGRFSGRQFSNSRSEMNVSTLELGDSALYLCASSFRSRPNTGELFFGEGSRLTVL.

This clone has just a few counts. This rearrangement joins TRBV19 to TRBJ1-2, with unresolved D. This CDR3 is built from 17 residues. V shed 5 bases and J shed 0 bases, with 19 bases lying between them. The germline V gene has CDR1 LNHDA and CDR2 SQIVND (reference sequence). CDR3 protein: CASSQIPRTGTNYGYTF. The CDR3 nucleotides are TGTGCCAGTAGTCAAATACCCCGGACTGGGACTAACTATGGCTACACCTTC.